Here is one T cell receptor beta chain with its context. The sample comes from a study of blood T cell repertoires in COVID-19. Study details: The study drew acute and convalescent COVID-19 samples from the United States, Italy and Spain.

The repertoire was sequenced with immunoSEQ multiplex PCR; TCRdb's copy has only in-frame clones and lacks some. The sample records tens of thousands of clones, just under 85% being singletons. The sample taken for sequencing was peripheral blood. This clonotype was obtained from a man aged 50-59 years with active COVID-19.

In nucleotides, the CDR3 is TGTGCCAGCACCGAGGAGGGGTTTTCGACTGAAGCTTTCTTT. This codes for CASTEEGFSTEAFF. The chain has TRBV2 and TRBJ1-1; D possibly corresponds to TRBD1 (5 bases). In germline, CDR1 is SNHLY, CDR2 FYNNEI. The V gene lost 7 bases and the J gene lost 5 bases, with 17 bases spanning the gap. The CDR3 loop spans 14 amino acids.